This T cell receptor (beta chain) was retrieved from a study of CD8 T cells in Susac syndrome. CDR3 length: 15 amino acids. The trim removed 2 bases at V and 8 bases at J, leaving 3 bases unmatched. Germline CDR1 is MNHEY and CDR2 is SVGAGI. Reverse transcription of about 0.45 to 1 ug RNA was performed with random hexamers. TCRdb re-called the immunoSEQ multiplex PCR reads with MiXCR, one entry per CDR3 protein. The sample shows approximately 200,000 distinct CDR3 sequences, roughly 90% of them seen only once. This sequence joins TRBV6-5 and TRBJ2-4; 13 bases map to TRBD2. The sequenced sample consisted of CD8+ T cells from PBMCs. This sequence was found in a human donor with multiple sclerosis. CDR3 region: CASSYGTSGADIQYF. In DNA form, the CDR3 reads TGTGCCAGCAGTTACGGGACTAGCGGGGCAGACATTCAGTACTTC.